Given below is one TCR beta chain in context. Its antigen is as yet unknown. These data originate in a study of OX40 agonist ivuxolimab in advanced cancers. Repertoires were generated with immunoSEQ multiplex PCR, while TCRdb's copy carries only in-frame clones and drops some. Seen here are fewer than 80,000 clones, roughly 85% observed once, and the top ten hold less than 5%. Per the germline V gene, CDR1 is GTSNPN and CDR2 is SVGIG (reference sequence). V lost 5 bases and J lost 0, with 13 bases in between. The CDR3 has 15 residues. Findings of the study overall: At doses 0.1 to 3.0 mg/kg, CD4+ and CD8+ clones expanded.

The chain couples TRBV30 to TRBJ1-4; no reliable D call. This receptor was taken from an adult with an advanced solid tumor such as melanoma, head and neck, liver or kidney cancer. The specimen was CD4+ or CD8+ T cells sorted from blood, collected in a trial of the OX40 agonist ivuxolimab. CDR3 in amino acids: CAWRNRGATNEKLFF. CDR3 nucleotide sequence: TGTGCCTGGCGCAATCGGGGAGCAACTAATGAAAAACTGTTTTTT.